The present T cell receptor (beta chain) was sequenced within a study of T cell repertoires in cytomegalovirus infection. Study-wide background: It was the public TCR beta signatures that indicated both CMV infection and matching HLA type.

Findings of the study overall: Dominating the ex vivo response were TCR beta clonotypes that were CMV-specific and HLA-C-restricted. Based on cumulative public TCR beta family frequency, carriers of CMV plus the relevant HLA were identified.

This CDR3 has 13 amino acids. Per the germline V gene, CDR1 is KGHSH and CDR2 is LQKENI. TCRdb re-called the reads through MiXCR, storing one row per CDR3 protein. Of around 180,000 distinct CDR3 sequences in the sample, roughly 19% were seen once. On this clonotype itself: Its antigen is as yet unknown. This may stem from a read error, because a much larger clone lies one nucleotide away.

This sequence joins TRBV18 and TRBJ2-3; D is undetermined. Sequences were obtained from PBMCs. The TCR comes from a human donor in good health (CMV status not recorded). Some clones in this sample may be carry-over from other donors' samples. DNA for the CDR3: TGTACCAGCTCACCGATGGGCACAGATACGCAGTATTTT. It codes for CTSSPMGTDTQYF. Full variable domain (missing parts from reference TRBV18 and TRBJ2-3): NAGVMQNPRHLVRRRGQEARLRCSPMKGHSHVYWYRQLPEEGLKFMVYLQKENIIDESGMPKERFSAEFPKEGPSILRIQQVVRGDSAAYFCTSSPMGTDTQYFGPGTRLTVL.